The following is a T cell receptor (beta chain) sequence with its context. Its antigen is currently unknown. This record comes from a study of beta chain features in type 1 diabetes. The study's findings and limits: Among all four CD4+ subsets, Type 1 diabetes patients had TCRB CDR3s that were moderately but significantly shorter. Healthy donors had naive, central memory and Treg TCRB repertoires that appeared less similar than those seen among patients. Although PCR might favor shorter templates, it would do so equally in patients and controls.

Every participating donor gave one draw, a heparinised blood sample averaging about 100 mL. Isolation of CD4+ naive, central memory, regulatory and stem cell-like memory cells was achieved by sorting via CD45RO/CCR7/CD25/CD127/CD95/CD27. The study reverse transcribed the entire isolated RNA, so it sequenced expressed TCRB transcripts. TCRdb's table, derived via immunoSEQ multiplex PCR, lists solely in-frame clones and lacks some. The table has about 170,000 clones, approximately 8% seen once. V shed 6 bases and J 3 bases; nucleotides not matched to a gene: 8. This CDR3 comprises 15 residues. The germline V gene has CDR1 WSHSY and CDR2 SAAADI.

The chain joins TRBV10-2 to TRBJ2-5; the match to TRBD1 covers 9 bases. The specimen sequenced was central memory CD4+ T cells from blood. This TCR derives from a woman aged 40 to 50 with type 1 diabetes. CDR3 sequence: CASSPQGALEETQYF. DNA for the CDR3: TGCGCCAGCAGCCCACAGGGGGCGCTGGAAGAGACCCAGTACTTC.